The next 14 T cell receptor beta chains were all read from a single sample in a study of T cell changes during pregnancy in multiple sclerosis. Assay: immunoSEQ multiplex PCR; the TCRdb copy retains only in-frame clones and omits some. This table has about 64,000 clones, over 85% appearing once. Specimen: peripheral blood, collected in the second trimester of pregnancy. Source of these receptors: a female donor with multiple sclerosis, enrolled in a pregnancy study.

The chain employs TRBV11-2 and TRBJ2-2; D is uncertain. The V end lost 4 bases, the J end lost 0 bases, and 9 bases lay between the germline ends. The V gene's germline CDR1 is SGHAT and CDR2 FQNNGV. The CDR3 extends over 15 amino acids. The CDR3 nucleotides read TGTGCCAGCAGCTCCTTGTTGTCGAACACCGGGGAGCTGTTTTTT. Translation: CASSSLLSNTGELFF.

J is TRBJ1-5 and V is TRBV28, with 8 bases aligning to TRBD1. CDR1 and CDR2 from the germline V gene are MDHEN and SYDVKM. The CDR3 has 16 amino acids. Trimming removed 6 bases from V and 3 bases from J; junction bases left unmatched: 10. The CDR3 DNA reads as TGTGCCAGCAGCCAAGGGACAGGCTACGACAATCAGCCCCAGCATTTT. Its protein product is CASSQGTGYDNQPQHF.

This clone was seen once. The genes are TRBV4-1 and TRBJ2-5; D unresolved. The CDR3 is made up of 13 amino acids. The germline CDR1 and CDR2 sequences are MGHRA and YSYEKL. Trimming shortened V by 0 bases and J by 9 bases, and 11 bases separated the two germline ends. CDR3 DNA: TGCGCCAGCAGCCAAGAGTCCCCTCGGGCCCAGTACTTC. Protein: CASSQESPRAQYF.

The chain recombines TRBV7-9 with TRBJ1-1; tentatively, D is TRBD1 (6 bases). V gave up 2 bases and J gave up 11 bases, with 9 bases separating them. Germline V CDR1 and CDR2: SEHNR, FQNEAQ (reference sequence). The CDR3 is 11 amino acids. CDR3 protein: CASSLQGWAFF. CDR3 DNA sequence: TGTGCCAGCAGCTTACAGGGGTGGGCTTTCTTT.

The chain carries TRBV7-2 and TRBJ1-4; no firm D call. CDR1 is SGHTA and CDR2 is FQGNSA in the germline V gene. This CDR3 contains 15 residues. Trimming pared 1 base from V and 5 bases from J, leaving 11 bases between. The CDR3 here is CASSLGGRKNEKLFF. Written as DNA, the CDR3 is TGTGCCAGCAGCTTAGGTGGCAGAAAAAATGAAAAACTGTTTTTT.

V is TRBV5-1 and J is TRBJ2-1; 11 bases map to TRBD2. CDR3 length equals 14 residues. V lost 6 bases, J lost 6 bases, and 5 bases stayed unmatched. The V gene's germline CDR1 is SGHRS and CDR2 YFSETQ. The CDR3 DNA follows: TGCGCCAGCACCGGACTAGCGGGTCGCAATGAGCAGTTCTTC. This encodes CASTGLAGRNEQFF.

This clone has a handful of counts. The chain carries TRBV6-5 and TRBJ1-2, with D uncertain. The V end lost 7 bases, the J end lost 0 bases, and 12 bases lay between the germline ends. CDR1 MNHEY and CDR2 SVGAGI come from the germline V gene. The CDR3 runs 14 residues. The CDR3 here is CASTPRGANYGYTF. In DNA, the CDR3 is TGTGCCAGCACCCCCCGGGGAGCTAACTATGGCTACACCTTC.

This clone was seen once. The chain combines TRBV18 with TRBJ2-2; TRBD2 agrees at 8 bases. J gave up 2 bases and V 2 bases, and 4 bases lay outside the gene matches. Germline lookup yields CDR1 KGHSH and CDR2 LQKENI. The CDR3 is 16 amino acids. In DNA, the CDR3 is TGTGCCAGCTCACCAATAACTAGCGGAAACACCGGGGAGCTGTTTTTT. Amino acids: CASSPITSGNTGELFF.

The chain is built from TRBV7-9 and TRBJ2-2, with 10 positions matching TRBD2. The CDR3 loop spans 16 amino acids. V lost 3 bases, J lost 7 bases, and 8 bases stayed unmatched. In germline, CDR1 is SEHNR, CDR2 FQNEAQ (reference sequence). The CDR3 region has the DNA TGTGCCAGCAGCTTCCGGCTAGCGGGAGAAATCGGGGAGCTGTTTTTT. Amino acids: CASSFRLAGEIGELFF.

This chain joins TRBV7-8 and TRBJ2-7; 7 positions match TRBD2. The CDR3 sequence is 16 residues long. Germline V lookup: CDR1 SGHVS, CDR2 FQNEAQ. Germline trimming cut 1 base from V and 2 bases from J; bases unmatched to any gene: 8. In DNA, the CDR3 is TGTGCCAGCAGCTTAGGCGGGGCTAGCGGAGCCTACGAGCAGTACTTC. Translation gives CASSLGGASGAYEQYF.

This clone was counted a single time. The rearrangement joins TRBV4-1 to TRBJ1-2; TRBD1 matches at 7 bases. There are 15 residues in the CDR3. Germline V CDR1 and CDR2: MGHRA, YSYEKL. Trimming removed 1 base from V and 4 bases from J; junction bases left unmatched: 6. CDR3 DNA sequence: TGCGCCAGCAGCCAAGTACCTACAGGGGTCTATGGCTACACCTTC. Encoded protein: CASSQVPTGVYGYTF.

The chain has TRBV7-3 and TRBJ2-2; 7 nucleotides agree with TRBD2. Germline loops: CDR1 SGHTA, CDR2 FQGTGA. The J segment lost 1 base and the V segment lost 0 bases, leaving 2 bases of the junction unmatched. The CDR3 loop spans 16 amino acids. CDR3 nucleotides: TGTGCCAGCAGCTTAACCGGCGGGAGGAACACCGGGGAGCTGTTTTTT. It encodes CASSLTGGRNTGELFF. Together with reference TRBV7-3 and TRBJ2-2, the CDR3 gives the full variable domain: GAGVSQTPSNKVTEKGKYVELRCDPISGHTALYWYRQSLGQGPEFLIYFQGTGAADDSGLPNDRFFAVRPEGSVSTLKIQRTERGDSAVYLCASSLTGGRNTGELFFGEGSRLTVL.

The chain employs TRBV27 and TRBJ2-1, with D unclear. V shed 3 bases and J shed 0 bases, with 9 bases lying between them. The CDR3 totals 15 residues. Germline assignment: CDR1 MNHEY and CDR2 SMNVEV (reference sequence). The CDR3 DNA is TGTGCCAGCAGTTTTACGGAGAGCTCCTACAATGAGCAGTTCTTC. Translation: CASSFTESSYNEQFF.

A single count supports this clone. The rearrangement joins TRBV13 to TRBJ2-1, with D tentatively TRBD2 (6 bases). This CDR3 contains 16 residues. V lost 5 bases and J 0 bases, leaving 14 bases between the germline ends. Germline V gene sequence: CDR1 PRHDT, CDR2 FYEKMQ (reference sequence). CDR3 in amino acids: CASSPSGTRSYNEQFF. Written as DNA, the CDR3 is TGTGCCAGCAGCCCTTCCGGGACTCGCTCCTACAATGAGCAGTTCTTC.